This T cell receptor beta chain appears in the sequencing data of a study of patients and donors after allogeneic stem cell transplantation. From the RT-PCR reads, TCRdb called clonotypes with MiXCR, one entry per CDR3 protein. This sample has 8,300 or so distinct CDR3 sequences, with around 4.1% found just once. CDR3 size: 15 residues. V shed 5 bases and J shed 5 bases, with 16 bases lying between them. From germline, CDR1 is SEHNR and CDR2 FQNEAQ (reference sequence). This clonotype was counted many times. The chain joins TRBV7-9 to TRBJ1-3; D is possibly TRBD1 (5 bases). What was sequenced was blood, either unsorted or a sorted T cell fraction (not recorded which). The TCR sequence derives from a human donor who was either an allogeneic HSCT recipient or a stem cell or donor lymphocyte infusion donor (not recorded which). It is not recorded whose cells these are; they may come from a transplant donor. The CDR3 loop reads CASSLGTIGRNTIYF. CDR3 DNA sequence: TGTGCCAGCAGCCTCGGGACTATCGGGAGAAACACCATATATTTT.